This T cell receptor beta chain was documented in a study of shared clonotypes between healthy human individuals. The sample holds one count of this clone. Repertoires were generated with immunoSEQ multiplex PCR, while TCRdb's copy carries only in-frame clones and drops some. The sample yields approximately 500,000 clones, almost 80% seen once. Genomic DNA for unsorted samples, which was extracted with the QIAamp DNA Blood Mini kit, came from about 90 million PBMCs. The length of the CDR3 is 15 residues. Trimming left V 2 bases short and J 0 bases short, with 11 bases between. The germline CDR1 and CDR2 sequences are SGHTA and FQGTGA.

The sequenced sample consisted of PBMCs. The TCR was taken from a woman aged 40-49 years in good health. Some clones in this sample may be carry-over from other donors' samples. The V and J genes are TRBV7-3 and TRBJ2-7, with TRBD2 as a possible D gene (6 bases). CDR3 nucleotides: TGTGCCAGCAGCTTAGGAGGAGGGGCCTCCTACGAGCAGTACTTC. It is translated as CASSLGGGASYEQYF.